Listed below are T cell receptor beta chains from one sample, sequenced in a study of Ad26.COV2.S vaccination and SARS-CoV-2 variants. Sequencing was performed with immunoSEQ multiplex PCR; in TCRdb, only in-frame clones are kept and a portion is missing. The profile shows roughly 400,000 clones, about nine tenths of them singletons. Here the sequenced sample was peripheral blood, taken in a trial of Ad26.COV2.S vaccine versus placebo. The receptors originated from a person between 18 and 65 years old who received the Ad26.COV2.S COVID-19 vaccine or a placebo. The CDR3 runs from the conserved cysteine through the conserved F or W. A D gene is named only where the DNA matches it firmly. Expanded clones are given a class, and other clones once, few, many or no size at all.

D gene,V gene,clone size,J gene,CDR3 protein,CDR3 DNA
TRBD2,TRBV7-3,NA,TRBJ2-1,CASSPGPRRENNEQFF,TGTGCCAGCAGCCCGGGCCCCCGGCGGGAGAACAATGAGCAGTTCTTC
NA,TRBV7-2,NA,TRBJ2-3,CASSGHLDTQYF,TGTGCCAGCAGCGGCCACCTGGATACGCAGTATTTT
NA,TRBV9,NA,TRBJ1-6,CASSPPGYNSPLHF,TGTGCCAGCAGCCCCCCAGGGTACAATTCACCCCTCCACTTT
TRBD1,TRBV4-1,NA,TRBJ2-3,CASSQEQGMITQYF,TGCGCCAGCAGCCAAGAACAGGGGATGATTACGCAGTATTTT
NA,TRBV9,few,TRBJ1-6,CASSKGGEGNSPLHF,TGTGCCAGCAGCAAGGGTGGGGAAGGTAATTCACCCCTCCACTTT
NA,TRBV5-1,NA,TRBJ2-2,CASYQGLQRTGELFF,TGCGCCAGCTATCAAGGCCTACAACGCACCGGGGAGCTGTTTTTT
NA,TRBV4-2,NA,TRBJ2-5,CASSQAYQETQYF,TGTGCCAGCAGCCAAGCGTACCAAGAGACCCAGTACTTC
TRBD1,TRBV9,NA,TRBJ2-3,CASNRQGAADTQYF,TGTGCCAGCAACCGACAGGGGGCTGCAGATACGCAGTATTTT
TRBD2,TRBV6-2/TRBV6-3,NA,TRBJ2-1,CASSYSGLAGGLAYNEQFF,TGTGCCAGCAGTTACTCGGGCCTAGCGGGAGGGTTGGCCTACAATGAGCAGTTCTTC
NA,TRBV3-1/TRBV3-2,once,TRBJ2-1,CASSQEPGAEQFF,TGTGCCAGCAGCCAAGAACCCGGCGCTGAGCAGTTCTTC
NA,TRBV6-2/TRBV6-3,NA,TRBJ2-7,CASSYGQLYEQYF,TGTGCCAGCAGTTACGGGCAGCTCTACGAGCAGTACTTC
TRBD1,TRBV28,NA,TRBJ1-4,CASSGDSQNEKLFF,TGTGCCAGCAGCGGGGACAGCCAGAATGAAAAACTGTTTTTT
NA,TRBV5-1,few,TRBJ1-1,CASSPAGRGMNTEAFF,TGCGCCAGCAGCCCCGCCGGGAGGGGTATGAACACTGAAGCTTTCTTT
TRBD2,TRBV20-1,NA,TRBJ2-3,CSASPLAGVRNTQYF,TGCAGTGCTAGTCCCTTAGCGGGAGTGAGAAATACGCAGTATTTT
NA,TRBV5-1,NA,TRBJ2-7,CASSRGGPLSYEQYF,TGCGCCAGCAGCCGCGGAGGGCCTCTCAGCTACGAGCAGTACTTC
NA,TRBV27,NA,TRBJ2-1,CASSLVYYNEQFF,TGTGCCAGCAGTTTGGTCTACTACAATGAGCAGTTCTTC
NA,TRBV10-1,NA,TRBJ1-1,CASSVGRNTEAFF,TGCGCCAGCAGTGTAGGACGGAACACTGAAGCTTTCTTT
NA,TRBV5-5,NA,TRBJ1-6,CASSLGLDNSPLHF,TGTGCCAGCAGCTTGGGACTGGATAATTCACCCCTCCACTTT
NA,TRBV6-5,NA,TRBJ2-5,CASSYSGETQYF,TGTGCCAGCAGTTACTCGGGGGAGACCCAGTACTTC
NA,TRBV12-3/TRBV12-4,NA,TRBJ2-3,CASSASSTDTQYF,TGTGCCAGCAGTGCGTCTAGCACAGATACGCAGTATTTT
NA,TRBV3-1/TRBV3-2,NA,TRBJ2-5,CASSQEGVSSGQETQYF,TGTGCCAGCAGCCAAGAAGGAGTTAGCAGCGGCCAAGAGACCCAGTACTTC
NA,TRBV6-6,NA,TRBJ2-5,CASSQSKRETQYF,TGTGCCAGCAGCCAATCAAAAAGAGAGACCCAGTACTTC